Detailed here is one T cell receptor (beta chain). Antigen: not known. At the DNA level, this CDR3 is encoded by other sequences in the same sample as well. This record belongs to a study of cytomegalovirus exposure and HLA in healthy donors. Whole-study findings and limits: Productive status was seen about 90% or about 30% of the time for most TCR beta V segments in an earlier analysis. When presence/absence was analysed, sequencing depth was taken to be roughly uniform across donors. Later analysis indicated greater clonal expansion among HLA-associated TCR beta chains than among equally common other chains.

V lost 3 bases and J 8 bases, leaving 11 bases between the germline ends. This CDR3 region has 13 residues. Germline V gene lookup returns CDR1 SGDLS and CDR2 YYNGEE. Primers: 60 Vbeta forward and 13 Jbeta reverse. Here immunoSEQ multiplex PCR was the method, and the copy in TCRdb shows in-frame clones only, minus some. The sample shows 150,000 or so clones, approximately 80% of them seen only once. The chain carries TRBV9 and TRBJ2-2; D call uncertain. This TCR was recovered from a man younger than 45 in good health and CMV-seropositive. The sequencing sample was made of PBMCs. The CDR3 protein is CASSESGWGELFF. Here the CDR3 DNA reads TGTGCCAGCAGCGAGTCCGGGTGGGGGGAGCTGTTTTTT.